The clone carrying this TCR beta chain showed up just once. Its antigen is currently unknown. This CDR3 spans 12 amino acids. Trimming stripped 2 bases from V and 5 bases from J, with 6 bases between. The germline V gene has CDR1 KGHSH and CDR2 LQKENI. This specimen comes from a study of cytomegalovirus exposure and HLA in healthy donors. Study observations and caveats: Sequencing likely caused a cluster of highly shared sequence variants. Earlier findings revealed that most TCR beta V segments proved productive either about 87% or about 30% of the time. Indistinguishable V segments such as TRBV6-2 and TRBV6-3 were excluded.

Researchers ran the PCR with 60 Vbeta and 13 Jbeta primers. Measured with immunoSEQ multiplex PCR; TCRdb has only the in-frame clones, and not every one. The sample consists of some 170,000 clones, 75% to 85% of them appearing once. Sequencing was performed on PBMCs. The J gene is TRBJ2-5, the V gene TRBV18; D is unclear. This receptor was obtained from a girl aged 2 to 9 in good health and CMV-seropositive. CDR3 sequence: CASSPSRETQYF. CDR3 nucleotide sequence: TGTGCCAGCTCACCAAGCCGGGAGACCCAGTACTTC.